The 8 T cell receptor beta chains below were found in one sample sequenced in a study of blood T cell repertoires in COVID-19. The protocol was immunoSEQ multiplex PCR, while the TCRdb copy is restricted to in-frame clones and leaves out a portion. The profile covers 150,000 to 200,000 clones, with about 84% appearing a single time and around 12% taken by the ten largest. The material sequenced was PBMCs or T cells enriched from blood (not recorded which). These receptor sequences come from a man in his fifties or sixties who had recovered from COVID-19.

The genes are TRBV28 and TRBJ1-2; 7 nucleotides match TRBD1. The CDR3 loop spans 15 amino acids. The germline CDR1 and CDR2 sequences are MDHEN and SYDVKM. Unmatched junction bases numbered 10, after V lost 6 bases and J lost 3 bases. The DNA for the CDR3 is TGTGCCAGCAGCCCAAGACAGGGCAATTACTATGGCTACACCTTC. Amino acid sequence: CASSPRQGNYYGYTF.

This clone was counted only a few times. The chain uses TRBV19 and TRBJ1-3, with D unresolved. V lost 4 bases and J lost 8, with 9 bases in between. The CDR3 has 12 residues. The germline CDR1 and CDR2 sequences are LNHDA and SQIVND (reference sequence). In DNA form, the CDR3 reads TGTGCCAGTAGTACAACCGCGGACACCATATATTTT. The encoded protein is CASSTTADTIYF.

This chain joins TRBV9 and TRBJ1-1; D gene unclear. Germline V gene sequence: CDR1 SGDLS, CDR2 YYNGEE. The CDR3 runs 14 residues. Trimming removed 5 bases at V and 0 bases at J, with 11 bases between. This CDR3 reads CASRFDNMNTEAFF. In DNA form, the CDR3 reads TGTGCCAGCAGATTCGACAATATGAACACTGAAGCTTTCTTT.

For the CDR3, the DNA is TGCGCCAGCAGCTCGACGGGACAGGTTAATGATGGCTACACCTTC. Protein product: CASSSTGQVNDGYTF. The chain has TRBV5-1 and TRBJ1-2; 8 bases are a match to TRBD1. The CDR3 length is 15 residues. The junction had 10 bases not matched to a gene; V was cut back by 3 bases and J by 6 bases. Germline CDR1 reads SGHRS; CDR2 reads YFSETQ.

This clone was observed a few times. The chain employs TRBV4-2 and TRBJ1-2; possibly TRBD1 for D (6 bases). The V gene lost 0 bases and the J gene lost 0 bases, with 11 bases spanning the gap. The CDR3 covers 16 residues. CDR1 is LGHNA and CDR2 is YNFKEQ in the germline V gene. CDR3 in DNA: TGTGCCAGCAGCCAAGACACCCGGACAGCTAACTATGGCTACACCTTC. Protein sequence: CASSQDTRTANYGYTF.

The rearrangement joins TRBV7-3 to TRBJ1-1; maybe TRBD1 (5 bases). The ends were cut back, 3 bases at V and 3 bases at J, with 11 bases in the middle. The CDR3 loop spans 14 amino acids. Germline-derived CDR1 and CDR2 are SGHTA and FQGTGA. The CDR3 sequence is CASSLLGADTEAFF. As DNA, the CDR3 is TGTGCCAGCAGCTTGCTAGGGGCGGACACTGAAGCTTTCTTT.

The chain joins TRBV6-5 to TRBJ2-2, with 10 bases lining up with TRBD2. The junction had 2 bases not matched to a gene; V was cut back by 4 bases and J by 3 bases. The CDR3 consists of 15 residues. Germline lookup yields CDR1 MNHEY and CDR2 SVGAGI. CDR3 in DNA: TGTGCCAGCAGTTCCCTAGCGGGGGACACCGGGGAGCTGTTTTTT. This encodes CASSSLAGDTGELFF.

The CDR3 nucleotides are TGTGCCAGCCGGACAGGGCACGAGCAGTACTTC. Translating it yields CASRTGHEQYF. This chain joins TRBV3-1 (or the pseudogene TRBV3-2) and TRBJ2-7, with 8 bases that match TRBD1. V lost 8 bases and J lost 5; bases outside the gene matches: 2. Germline CDR1 is LGHDT and CDR2 is YNNKEL (reference sequence). This CDR3 has 11 residues.